This T cell receptor (beta chain) was found in a study of blood T cell repertoires in COVID-19. Looking at the study overall: Some COVID-19 samples were acute and others convalescent; all came from the United States, Italy and Spain. T cells, B-cell-depleted T cells, or PBMCs provided the cDNA or gDNA that served as material.

Enrolment of Seattle patients took place during active infection, and they were followed longitudinally. Looked up from germline, CDR1 is MNHNS and CDR2 is SASEGT. V was shortened by 1 base and J by 2 bases, with 12 bases between the two germline ends. The CDR3 length is 15 residues. In the study's own analysis: Amplified reference gene primers provided the basis for estimating nucleated cell counts. The table came from immunoSEQ multiplex PCR; TCRdb's copy has only in-frame clones and leaves some out. For V, J and clone size, that table is used; D and trimming come from the DNA. The profile shows about 340,000 clones, less than 90% of them singletons.

Sequencing was done on a sample of peripheral blood. The J gene is TRBJ2-7, the V gene TRBV6-1; perhaps TRBD1 as D (7 bases). This sequence was found in a woman aged 55-70 years with COVID-19, enrolled during active disease. The CDR3 nucleotides read TGTGCCAGCAGTGAAGGGAGGGGGCAAGCCTACGAGCAGTACTTC. The encoded protein is CASSEGRGQAYEQYF.